These 4 T cell receptor beta chains were all obtained from the same sample, sequenced in a study of response to subunit inactivated influenza vaccine. Each CDR3 protein gets one entry after TCRdb re-called the RT-PCR reads with MiXCR. The table has around 580,000 distinct CDR3 sequences, 12% seen once. The sequencing here drew on PBMCs from blood, taken on the day of vaccination. These receptors were obtained from a man in his fifties who received an inactivated influenza vaccine.

The gene calls are TRBV12-3 or TRBV12-4 and TRBJ1-5; D might be TRBD1 (5 bases). The length of the CDR3 is 14 residues. Trimming took off 5 bases at V and 3 bases at J, with 11 bases between the two ends. CDR3 sequence: CASSTGTYNQPQHF. CDR3 DNA sequence: TGTGCCAGCAGTACCGGGACTTACAATCAGCCCCAGCATTTT.

The sample holds a few counts of this clonotype. This chain links TRBV2 with TRBJ2-2; no clear D gene. V was trimmed by 1 base and J by 3 bases, leaving 6 bases between them. In germline, CDR1 is SNHLY, CDR2 FYNNEI. The CDR3 extends over 14 amino acids. This chain's CDR3 is CASSEDVDTGELFF. CDR3 nucleotides: TGTGCCAGCAGTGAAGATGTTGACACCGGGGAGCTGTTTTTT.

The V gene is TRBV12-3 or TRBV12-4, the J gene TRBJ2-3; TRBD1 matches 10 bases. J lost 5 bases, V lost 3 bases, and 2 bases had no gene match. CDR3 length: 14 amino acids. CDR3 nucleotide sequence: TGTGCCAGCAGTTTTGGGACAGGGGAAGATACGCAGTATTTT. Residues: CASSFGTGEDTQYF.

This clonotype was observed many times. The rearrangement uses TRBV20-1 and TRBJ1-6; no definite D call. Germline CDR1 reads DFQATT; CDR2 reads SNEGSKA (reference sequence). V lost 1 base, J lost 9 bases, and 19 bases lay in between. The length of the CDR3 is 16 residues. CDR3 DNA sequence: TGCAGTGCTAGAGGGTTCCTCGGGCTAACTCTTTCACCCCTCCACTTT. It encodes CSARGFLGLTLSPLHF.